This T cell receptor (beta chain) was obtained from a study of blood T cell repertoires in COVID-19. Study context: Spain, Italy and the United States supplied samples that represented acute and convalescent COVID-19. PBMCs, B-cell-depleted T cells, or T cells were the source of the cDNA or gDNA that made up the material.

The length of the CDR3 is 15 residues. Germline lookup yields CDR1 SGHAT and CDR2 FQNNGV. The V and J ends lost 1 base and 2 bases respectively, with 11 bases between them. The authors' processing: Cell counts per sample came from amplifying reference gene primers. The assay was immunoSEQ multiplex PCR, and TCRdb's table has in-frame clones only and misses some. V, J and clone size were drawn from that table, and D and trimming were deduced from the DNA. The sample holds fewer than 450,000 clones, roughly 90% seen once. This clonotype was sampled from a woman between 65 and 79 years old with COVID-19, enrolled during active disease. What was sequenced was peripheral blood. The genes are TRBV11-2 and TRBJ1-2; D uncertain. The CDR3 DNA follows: TGTGCCAGCAGCTTAGGTAGAGGATCCAACTATGGCTACACCTTC. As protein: CASSLGRGSNYGYTF.